The next 19 T cell receptor beta chains were all read from a single sample in a study of Ad26.COV2.S vaccination and SARS-CoV-2 variants. Only in-frame clones appear in the TCRdb table, and some are missing; sequencing was by immunoSEQ multiplex PCR. The sample holds about 350,000 clones, 86% seen once. Regarding treatment: some 20 received Ad26.COV2.S at low or high dose, single or two shots; several received placebo; per-sample allocation not given. The samples date from day 63 after the first vaccine or placebo injection. Material: peripheral blood, obtained in a trial of Ad26.COV2.S vaccine versus placebo. Receptor source: a person between 18 and 65 years old who received the Ad26.COV2.S COVID-19 vaccine or a placebo.

V usage is TRBV24-1 and J usage is TRBJ2-5; TRBD1 is a possible D gene (6 bases). This CDR3 contains 14 residues. Germline V lookup: CDR1 KGHDR, CDR2 SFDVKD. V dropped 11 bases and J dropped 7 bases, with 22 bases sitting between them. The CDR3 loop reads CASLDRHSKLTQYF. The CDR3 DNA sequence: TGTGCCAGCCTGGACAGACACTCCAAGCTGACCCAGTACTTC.

This clone was observed a few times. The chain couples TRBV6-6 to TRBJ2-7; a possible D gene is TRBD1 (6 bases). The CDR3 covers 14 residues. From germline, CDR1 is MNHNY and CDR2 SVGAGI (reference sequence). V was clipped by 5 bases and J by 2 bases, with 13 bases between them. DNA for the CDR3: TGTGCCAGCAGTCGGACAGAAACCACCTACGAGCAGTACTTC. This sequence encodes CASSRTETTYEQYF.

V is TRBV7-8 and J is TRBJ1-1; D gene unclear. CDR1 is SGHVS and CDR2 is FQNEAQ in the germline V gene. V was shortened by 0 bases and J by 0 bases, with 11 bases between the two germline ends. This CDR3 has 16 residues. The CDR3 nucleotides read TGTGCCAGCAGCTTAGCGCGAACGAGGATGAACACTGAAGCTTTCTTT. This gives the protein CASSLARTRMNTEAFF.

The chain combines TRBV6-5 with TRBJ1-1, with D possibly being TRBD1 (6 bases). From germline, CDR1 is MNHEY and CDR2 SVGAGI. V shed 6 bases and J shed 7 bases, with 9 bases lying between them. The CDR3 is 11 amino acids. The CDR3 coding sequence is TGTGCCAGCAGGGCGACAGGTGAAGCTTTCTTT. It yields the protein CASRATGEAFF.

This clone was detected only a few times. The chain recombines TRBV19 with TRBJ2-2; 10 bases agree with TRBD1. Germline CDR1 LNHDA, CDR2 SQIVND (reference sequence). The CDR3 has 16 residues. J gave up 0 bases and V 6 bases, and 4 bases lay outside the gene matches. The DNA for the CDR3 is TGTGCCAGTAGAGAGACAGGGGGCACGAACACCGGGGAGCTGTTTTTT. This gives the protein CASRETGGTNTGELFF. The whole variable domain, remainder taken from reference TRBV19 and TRBJ2-2, is DGGITQSPKYLFRKEGQNVTLSCEQNLNHDAMYWYRQDPGQGLRLIYYSQIVNDFQKGDIAEGYSVSREKKESFPLTVTSAQKNPTAFYLCASRETGGTNTGELFFGEGSRLTVL.

In this sample, this clone turned up once. CDR3 sequence (DNA): TGTGCTAGTGGTTCTCACATAACAGGGGCTAGAAAAAATGAGCAGTTCTTC. Amino acid sequence: CASGSHITGARKNEQFF. The chain has TRBV12-5 and TRBJ2-1, with 7 bases matching TRBD1. CDR1 LGHNT and CDR2 FRNRAP come from the germline V gene. J gave up 7 bases and V 4 bases, and 16 bases lay outside the gene matches. The CDR3 has 17 amino acids.

The genes are TRBV9 and TRBJ2-1, with D possibly TRBD2 on 6 matching bases. V lost 3 bases, J lost 10 bases, and 17 bases lay in between. This CDR3 region has 14 residues. The germline V gene has CDR1 SGDLS and CDR2 YYNGEE. CDR3 region: CASSGEGWSGEQFF. The CDR3 bases are TGTGCCAGCAGCGGAGAGGGGTGGAGCGGGGAGCAGTTCTTC.

This clone has more than one count but fewer than ten. V usage is TRBV10-1 and J usage is TRBJ1-1; maybe TRBD1 (5 bases). The V end was cut by 4 bases, the J end by 4 bases, with 10 bases between. The CDR3 is 13 amino acids. Germline-derived CDR1 and CDR2 are WNHNN and SYGVQD (reference sequence). CDR3 sequence reads: CASSGQLGTEAFF. For the CDR3, the DNA is TGCGCCAGCAGTGGACAGTTGGGCACTGAAGCTTTCTTT.

The rearrangement uses TRBV4-1 and TRBJ1-2; 11 bases are shared with TRBD1. Germline CDR1 MGHRA, CDR2 YSYEKL. The CDR3 loop spans 15 amino acids. V gave up 6 bases and J gave up 3 bases; unmatched junction bases: 6. The CDR3 region is CASRRTGGSDYGYTF. CDR3 nucleotide sequence: TGCGCCAGCAGGCGGACAGGGGGCTCGGACTATGGCTACACCTTC.

The gene calls are TRBV6-6 and TRBJ2-3, with TRBD2 matching over 7 bases. Germline CDR1 and CDR2: MNHNY and SVGAGI (reference sequence). This CDR3 region has 15 residues. V lost 8 bases and J lost 4; bases outside the gene matches: 12. DNA of the CDR3: TGTGCCAGCGGGCCCCAGCGGGGAAGTGCAGATACGCAGTATTTT. Residues: CASGPQRGSADTQYF.

The rearrangement uses TRBV4-1 and TRBJ1-2; D may be TRBD1 (5 bases). V gave up 4 bases and J gave up 3 bases, with 15 bases separating them. The CDR3 is 15 amino acids. Germline values: CDR1 MGHRA, CDR2 YSYEKL. CDR3 bases: TGCGCCAGCAGCCCCAGAGTGGGGGAACACTATGGCTACACCTTC. As protein: CASSPRVGEHYGYTF.

In DNA form, the CDR3 reads TGCGCCAGCAGTCAGGGCCTCAGCTCCTACAATGAGCAGTTCTTC. Protein product: CASSQGLSSYNEQFF. The chain recombines TRBV10-2 with TRBJ2-1, with D possibly matching TRBD1 (5 bases). Trimming cost V 5 bases and J 0 bases, with 11 bases left between them. The germline CDR1 and CDR2 sequences are WSHSY and SAAADI. The CDR3 contains 15 residues.

The V gene is TRBV20-1, the J gene TRBJ2-7, with D maybe TRBD2 (5 bases). CDR3 length equals 12 residues. CDR1 is DFQATT, CDR2 SNEGSKA, per germline (reference sequence). V was cut by 3 bases and J by 2 bases, with 8 bases left in between. The CDR3 nucleotides read TGCAGTGCTAGTGAGGGTACCTACGAGCAGTACTTC. It specifies CSASEGTYEQYF.

The chain recombines TRBV18 with TRBJ1-2; 7 bases align to TRBD1. This CDR3 contains 14 residues. With 2 bases clipped from V and 3 bases from J, the junction kept 3 bases outside the gene matches. Germline CDR1 and CDR2: KGHSH and LQKENI. DNA of the CDR3: TGTGCCAGCTCACCAGCCACAGGGGACTATGGCTACACCTTC. As protein: CASSPATGDYGYTF.

The rearrangement links TRBV11-3 to TRBJ2-1; 8 bases fit TRBD1. The CDR3 covers 14 residues. Trimming took 1 base from V and 6 from J; bases not matched to a gene: 2. Per the germline V gene, CDR1 is SGHNT and CDR2 is YENEEA. CDR3 in DNA: TGTGCCAGCAGCTTAGGGACAGGGAGCAATGAGCAGTTCTTC. This sequence encodes CASSLGTGSNEQFF.

This clone was detected only once. The V call is TRBV2, the J call TRBJ2-5, with D perhaps TRBD1 (5 bases). V lost 2 bases and J lost 0, with 7 bases in between. From germline, CDR1 is SNHLY and CDR2 FYNNEI. This CDR3 spans 14 amino acids. CDR3 region: CASSEQGYQETQYF. The CDR3 DNA reads TGTGCCAGCAGTGAACAGGGTTACCAAGAGACCCAGTACTTC.

The chain carries TRBV11-2 and TRBJ2-7; perhaps TRBD1 as D (5 bases). Germline loops: CDR1 SGHAT, CDR2 FQNNGV. This CDR3 is 14 amino acids long. The V end was cut by 1 base, the J end by 4 bases, with 11 bases between. CDR3 protein: CASSLGTIRYEQYF. CDR3 nucleotide sequence: TGTGCCAGCAGCTTAGGGACAATCCGGTACGAGCAGTACTTC.

The chain employs TRBV28 and TRBJ2-1, with 10 bases matching TRBD2. Looked up from germline, CDR1 is MDHEN and CDR2 is SYDVKM. The CDR3 is 16 amino acids. V was clipped by 6 bases and J by 2 bases; unmatched bases: 7. The CDR3 DNA is TGTGCCAGCAGCCCTGGAGCGGGAGGGCCCTACAATGAGCAGTTCTTC. Translation: CASSPGAGGPYNEQFF.

This chain links TRBV28 with TRBJ1-1; no clear D gene. V lost 6 bases and J 14 bases, leaving 19 bases between the germline ends. Germline V gene data show CDR1 as MDHEN and CDR2 as SYDVKM. The CDR3 sequence is 12 residues long. CDR3 sequence reads: CASRPSEVGLFF. CDR3 nucleotides: TGTGCCAGCAGGCCCTCGGAGGTTGGGCTCTTCTTT. Full variable domain (rest looked up from reference TRBV28 and TRBJ1-1): DVKVTQSSRYLVKRTGEKVFLECVQDMDHENMFWYRQDPGLGLRLIYFSYDVKMKEKGDIPEGYSVSREKKERFSLILESASTNQTSMYLCASRPSEVGLFFGQGTRLTVV.